Sequencing of this T cell receptor beta chain was carried out in a study of cytomegalovirus exposure and HLA in healthy donors. The germline V gene has CDR1 SGHRS and CDR2 YFSETQ. The V gene lost 2 bases and the J gene lost 3 bases, with 13 bases spanning the gap. The CDR3 contains 15 residues. The PCR used 60 Vbeta and 13 Jbeta primers. This table comes from immunoSEQ multiplex PCR, and its TCRdb copy is limited to in-frame clones, with some not included. The data show 200,000 to 250,000 clones, 60% to 80% seen once. The TCR originated in a male donor in good health and CMV-seronegative. The chain carries TRBV5-1 and TRBJ2-3, with D maybe TRBD2 (6 bases). The sequencing sample was made of PBMCs. The CDR3 sequence is CASSFGAGITDTQYF. In nucleotides, the CDR3 is TGCGCCAGCAGCTTTGGAGCGGGCATAACAGATACGCAGTATTTT.